This TCR beta chain was observed in a study of blood T cell repertoires in COVID-19. Per the original methods: Estimation of nucleated cell counts relied on the amplification of reference gene primers. Measured with immunoSEQ multiplex PCR; TCRdb has only the in-frame clones, and not every one. Clone size and V and J calls were adopted from that table, with D and trimming inferred from the DNA. This sample yields 200,000 to 250,000 clones, of which 75% to 90% are seen a single time; 3.5% belongs to the top ten. The study drew participants aged roughly 18 to 95 years from some 23 US areas. Germline CDR1 SGHVS, CDR2 FQNEAQ. The CDR3 spans 14 residues. The V end lost 1 base, the J end lost 5 bases, and 11 bases lay between the germline ends.

The receptor was derived from a young woman in a cohort exposed to, infected with or recovered from COVID-19 (not recorded which). V gene TRBV7-8 combines with J gene TRBJ2-5; D is uncertain. What was sequenced was PBMCs or T cells enriched from blood (not recorded which). CDR3 DNA sequence: TGTGCCAGCAGCTTAGGTTGGGCGCGTGAGACCCAGTACTTC. It is translated as CASSLGWARETQYF.